The 28 T cell receptor beta chains presented below share a single source sample, sequenced in a study of CD4 T cells in relation to SARS-CoV-2 and coronaviruses. Before the COVID-19 pandemic, during about 2010-2018, CD4+ T cells were taken from unexposed donors. The cells were cultured for 9 to 11 days before CD4+ T cells were isolated. No antigen has been identified for these receptors. Assay: immunoSEQ multiplex PCR; the TCRdb copy retains only in-frame clones and omits some. Of roughly 16,000 clones listed, about four fifths are singletons. What was sequenced was CD4+ T cells from PBMCs, cultured in vitro. The receptors were sampled from a human donor in good health.

The rearrangement links TRBV7-9 to TRBJ1-4; D not certain. There are 15 residues in the CDR3. Germline assignment: CDR1 SEHNR and CDR2 FQNEAQ (reference sequence). With 4 bases removed from V and 4 bases from J, the gap between germline ends came to 13 bases. In nucleotides, the CDR3 is TGTGCCAGCAGCTCCTACTTGAAGAATAATGAAAAACTGTTTTTT. This sequence encodes CASSSYLKNNEKLFF.

The chain has TRBV30 and TRBJ1-3; D uncertain. V was cut by 3 bases and J by 1 base, with 10 bases left in between. This CDR3 region has 14 residues. Germline V CDR1 and CDR2: GTSNPN, SVGIG (reference sequence). Here the CDR3 reads CAWRERGSGNTIYF. CDR3 bases: TGTGCCTGGAGGGAACGGGGTTCTGGAAACACCATATATTTT.

The chain recombines TRBV5-1 with TRBJ2-1, with a weak D call TRBD2 (7 bases). V shed 2 bases and J shed 3 bases, with 24 bases lying between them. The CDR3 has 19 residues. Germline V gene lookup returns CDR1 SGHRS and CDR2 YFSETQ. CDR3: CASSFLVPAGQLSYNEQFF. CDR3 sequence (DNA): TGCGCCAGCAGCTTTCTCGTCCCAGCGGGACAACTAAGCTACAATGAGCAGTTCTTC.

The J gene is TRBJ1-3, the V gene TRBV10-3; D possibly corresponds to TRBD1 (6 bases). Trimming removed 0 bases from V and 3 bases from J, with 15 bases in between. CDR1 is ENHRY, CDR2 SYGVKD, per germline. CDR3 length: 17 amino acids. For the CDR3, the DNA is TGTGCCATCAGTGAGTCCCCCTTGGGGGCTGGTGGAAACACCATATATTTT. Translated: CAISESPLGAGGNTIYF.

V usage is TRBV19 and J usage is TRBJ1-4, with TRBD1 identical over 10 bases. CDR1 is LNHDA, CDR2 SQIVND, per germline (reference sequence). The CDR3 loop spans 16 amino acids. Trimming removed 6 bases from V and 2 bases from J; junction bases left unmatched: 6. CDR3 amino acids: CASSPGTGVTNEKLFF. As DNA, the CDR3 is TGTGCCAGTAGCCCCGGGACAGGGGTGACTAATGAAAAACTGTTTTTT.

This chain links TRBV6-5 with TRBJ2-7, with 9 bases matching TRBD1. The CDR3 covers 14 residues. The V gene's germline CDR1 is MNHEY and CDR2 SVGAGI. V shed 6 bases, J shed 4 bases, and the junction held 7 bases outside the gene matches. The CDR3 loop is CASRPGQGTYEQYF. The CDR3 DNA reads TGTGCCAGCAGACCGGGACAGGGTACTTACGAGCAGTACTTC.

V and J are TRBV28 and TRBJ2-3; no clear D gene. The V end was cut by 6 bases, the J end by 0 bases, with 16 bases between. Germline V CDR1 and CDR2: MDHEN, SYDVKM. The CDR3 has 16 residues. The CDR3 here is CASSMYLRGSTDTQYF. Here the CDR3 DNA reads TGTGCCAGCAGCATGTACTTGCGCGGTAGCACAGATACGCAGTATTTT.

The chain is built from TRBV6-5 and TRBJ2-7, with D maybe TRBD2 (5 bases). V lost 6 bases, J lost 5 bases, and 11 bases lay in between. The CDR3 has 12 residues. CDR1 and CDR2 (germline): MNHEY, SVGAGI. DNA of the CDR3: TGTGCCAGCAGGCGAGGGTCCGACGAGCAGTACTTC. This codes for CASRRGSDEQYF.

The chain carries TRBV18 and TRBJ2-1; TRBD2 is a possible D gene (6 bases). Germline CDR1 KGHSH, CDR2 LQKENI. This CDR3 spans 15 amino acids. The V and J ends lost 2 bases and 2 bases respectively, with 10 bases between them. In nucleotides, the CDR3 is TGTGCCAGCTCACCATCTAGCGACCCCTACAATGAGCAGTTCTTC. Protein product: CASSPSSDPYNEQFF.

The J gene is TRBJ1-5, the V gene TRBV28; D call uncertain. Germline values: CDR1 MDHEN, CDR2 SYDVKM. This CDR3 has 14 amino acids. V was shortened by 5 bases and J by 4 bases, with 12 bases between the two germline ends. The CDR3 loop reads CASSPQLGNQPQHF. The CDR3, as DNA: TGTGCCAGCAGTCCACAGCTCGGGAATCAGCCCCAGCATTTT.

The rearrangement links TRBV30 to TRBJ1-2; possibly TRBD1 for D (6 bases). The germline CDR1 and CDR2 sequences are GTSNPN and SVGIG (reference sequence). The length of the CDR3 is 15 residues. With 3 bases removed from V and 3 bases from J, the gap between germline ends came to 17 bases. The CDR3 protein is CAWSPGGAFYYGYTF. CDR3 DNA: TGTGCCTGGAGCCCCGGGGGGGCCTTCTACTATGGCTACACCTTC.

This chain links TRBV11-3 with TRBJ1-3; 7 nucleotides match TRBD1. The V and J ends lost 4 bases and 0 bases, in that order; junction bases with no gene match: 6. Germline V gene lookup returns CDR1 SGHNT and CDR2 YENEEA. CDR3 length equals 16 residues. CDR3: CASSSGTEYSGNTIYF. The CDR3 coding sequence is TGTGCCAGCAGCTCCGGGACAGAGTACTCTGGAAACACCATATATTTT.

The V gene is TRBV6-4, the J gene TRBJ2-5; 10 bases map to TRBD1. The CDR3 has 16 residues. Trimming took 0 bases from V and 4 from J; bases not matched to a gene: 5. Germline V gives CDR1 MRHNA, CDR2 SNTAGT. The CDR3 sequence is CASSDSTGTGVETQYF. DNA for the CDR3: TGTGCCAGCAGTGACTCAACCGGGACAGGGGTAGAGACCCAGTACTTC.

The V gene is TRBV3-1 (or the pseudogene TRBV3-2), the J gene TRBJ2-7; 8 bases are a match to TRBD2. Germline CDR1 reads LGHDT; CDR2 reads YNNKEL (reference sequence). The V gene end was trimmed by 3 bases and the J gene end by 7 bases; junction bases not matched to a gene: 8. This CDR3 is built from 14 residues. CDR3 region: CASSQTSAKREQYF. The CDR3 DNA is TGTGCCAGCAGCCAGACTAGCGCCAAGAGGGAGCAGTACTTC.

The chain couples TRBV3-1 (or the pseudogene TRBV3-2) to TRBJ2-1; TRBD2 matches at 8 bases. CDR3 length: 17 amino acids. Losses at the gene ends were 0 bases for V and 2 bases for J; bases not matched to a gene: 6. Germline CDR1 is LGHDT and CDR2 is YNNKEL (reference sequence). CDR3 coding DNA: TGTGCCAGCAGCCAAGAAGCGACTAGCGCAGCCTACAATGAGCAGTTCTTC. This codes for CASSQEATSAAYNEQFF.

This clone was counted a few times. The chain has TRBV2 and TRBJ1-1; D is possibly TRBD1 (5 bases). The CDR3 extends over 15 amino acids. Per the germline V gene, CDR1 is SNHLY and CDR2 is FYNNEI. V lost 3 bases, J lost 7 bases, and 18 bases lay in between. This chain's CDR3 is CASSEKRDGAYEAFF. The DNA of the CDR3 is TGTGCCAGCAGTGAGAAAAGGGACGGGGCGTATGAAGCTTTCTTT.

The rearrangement joins TRBV29-1 to TRBJ2-5; D not resolved. In germline, CDR1 is SQVTM, CDR2 ANQGSEA. The CDR3 sequence is 13 residues long. Between the trimmed V and J ends, which lost 6 bases and 4 bases, there was a span of 15 bases. This chain's CDR3 is CSVNEGVGETQYF. DNA for the CDR3: TGCAGCGTAAACGAAGGAGTGGGAGAGACCCAGTACTTC. Variable domain in full (rest from reference TRBV29-1 and TRBJ2-5): SAVISQKPSRDICQRGTSLTIQCQVDSQVTMMFWYRQQPGQSLTLIATANQGSEATYESGFVIDKFPISRPNLTFSTLTVSNMSPEDSSIYLCSVNEGVGETQYFGPGTRLLVL.

The rearrangement links TRBV25-1 to TRBJ1-1, with D unclear. The ends were cut back, 1 base at V and 10 bases at J, with 16 bases in the middle. The length of the CDR3 is 14 residues. From germline, CDR1 is MGHDK and CDR2 SYGVNS. CDR3 sequence reads: CASSESPRARGAFF. CDR3 in DNA: TGTGCCAGCAGTGAATCGCCAAGGGCCCGCGGAGCTTTCTTT.

The chain has TRBV18 and TRBJ1-1, with D uncertain. The CDR3 totals 13 residues. Trimming left V 6 bases short and J 11 bases short, with 19 bases between. The germline V gene encodes CDR1 KGHSH and CDR2 LQKENI. Here the CDR3 reads CASSVKAEAYAFF. CDR3 nucleotides: TGTGCCAGCTCCGTCAAGGCCGAGGCATACGCTTTCTTT.

The J gene is TRBJ2-1, the V gene TRBV28; D gene ambiguous. Between the trimmed V and J ends, which lost 8 bases and 15 bases, there was a span of 17 bases. Per the germline V gene, CDR1 is MDHEN and CDR2 is SYDVKM. CDR3 size: 11 residues. The CDR3 region has the DNA TGTGCCAGCCTCATACCGCCCAGGTGGTTCTTC. Translated, it gives CASLIPPRWFF.

This sequence joins TRBV9 and TRBJ2-2; a weak D match, TRBD1 (6 bases). The CDR3 sequence is 16 residues long. The V gene's germline CDR1 is SGDLS and CDR2 YYNGEE. The V gene lost 4 bases and the J gene lost 7 bases, with 20 bases spanning the gap. The CDR3 bases are TGTGCCAGCAGCCCCAACTCCAGGGGTTCTGGCGGGGAGCTGTTTTTT. Residues: CASSPNSRGSGGELFF.

The chain carries TRBV7-3 and TRBJ2-5; D possibly matches TRBD1 or TRBD2 (5 bases each). CDR3 length: 13 residues. V dropped 5 bases and J dropped 5 bases, with 12 bases sitting between them. Germline assignment: CDR1 SGHTA and CDR2 FQGTGA. The CDR3 DNA reads TGTGCCAGCAGCCTGGGACCGGGGGAGACCCAGTACTTC. Its translation is CASSLGPGETQYF.

This clone showed up just a few times. This chain joins TRBV5-6 and TRBJ1-4; D gene ambiguous. This CDR3 contains 16 residues. With 0 bases removed from V and 0 bases from J, the gap between germline ends came to 9 bases. Germline V CDR1 and CDR2: SGHDT, YYEEEE. For the CDR3, the DNA is TGTGCCAGCAGCTTGGACGGTACTGCAACTAATGAAAAACTGTTTTTT. Translating gives CASSLDGTATNEKLFF.

V usage is TRBV5-4 and J usage is TRBJ2-7, with a weak D call TRBD2 (5 bases). V lost 5 bases and J 0 bases, leaving 12 bases between the germline ends. Looked up from germline, CDR1 is SGHNT and CDR2 is YYREEE (reference sequence). CDR3 size: 14 residues. CDR3: CASSPPSGSYEQYF. CDR3 nucleotide sequence: TGTGCCAGCAGTCCCCCCAGCGGCTCCTACGAGCAGTACTTC.

The rearrangement joins TRBV5-6 to TRBJ2-1, with D perhaps matching TRBD1 (5 bases). The CDR3 covers 15 residues. The ends were cut back, 0 bases at V and 0 bases at J, with 7 bases in the middle. Germline V gene sequence: CDR1 SGHDT, CDR2 YYEEEE. In DNA, the CDR3 is TGTGCCAGCAGCTTGGACAGGTACTCCTACAATGAGCAGTTCTTC. It is translated as CASSLDRYSYNEQFF. The full variable domain, completed using reference TRBV5-6 and TRBJ2-1, is DAGVTQSPTHLIKTRGQQVTLRCSPKSGHDTVSWYQQALGQGPQFIFQYYEEEERQRGNFPDRFSGHQFPNYSSELNVNALLLGDSALYLCASSLDRYSYNEQFFGPGTRLTVL.

The chain couples TRBV7-9 to TRBJ1-4; TRBD1 agrees at 7 bases. Germline CDR1 SEHNR, CDR2 FQNEAQ (reference sequence). The trim removed 5 bases at V and 7 bases at J, leaving 10 bases unmatched. The CDR3 has 15 residues. CDR3 in amino acids: CASSDPRDSGEKLFF. CDR3 in DNA: TGTGCCAGCAGCGACCCCCGGGACAGCGGTGAAAAACTGTTTTTT.

The chain uses TRBV5-1 and TRBJ1-1, with 10 bases that match TRBD1. V trimming: 5 bases; J trimming: 3 bases; junction bases outside the gene matches: 10. Germline V gives CDR1 SGHRS, CDR2 YFSETQ. The length of the CDR3 is 16 residues. The CDR3 coding sequence is TGCGCCAGCAGTTACGCCCCCGGGACAGGGGACACTGAAGCTTTCTTT. As protein: CASSYAPGTGDTEAFF.

The gene calls are TRBV5-1 and TRBJ2-1; maybe TRBD2 (6 bases). The CDR3 totals 14 residues. V dropped 4 bases and J dropped 0 bases, with 8 bases sitting between them. CDR1 and CDR2 (germline): SGHRS, YFSETQ. As DNA, the CDR3 is TGCGCCAGCAGCGAGGGAGGCTCCTACAATGAGCAGTTCTTC. This translates into CASSEGGSYNEQFF.